A single sample gave rise to the 9 T cell receptor beta chains below, sequenced in a study of control samples from healthy donors and cancer patients. TCRdb keeps only in-frame clones here, not all; method: immunoSEQ multiplex PCR. The sample includes some 9,800 clones, approximately 91% of them seen just once. What was sequenced was PBMCs. The source is a man aged 60-69 years with colorectal cancer.

The rearrangement joins TRBV27 to TRBJ2-2; 7 bases line up with TRBD2. J was trimmed by 6 bases and V by 3 bases; bases with no gene match: 4. This CDR3 is built from 14 residues. Looked up from germline, CDR1 is MNHEY and CDR2 is SMNVEV (reference sequence). CDR3 nucleotide sequence: TGTGCCAGCAGTTTCCGGGGGAGGGCCGGGGAGCTGTTTTTT. Protein: CASSFRGRAGELFF.

The genes are TRBV2 and TRBJ2-1; a possible D gene is TRBD2 (5 bases). Trimming stripped 7 bases from V and 8 bases from J, with 12 bases between. The CDR3 is made up of 12 amino acids. The germline V gene encodes CDR1 SNHLY and CDR2 FYNNEI. The DNA for the CDR3 is TGTGCCAGCACGATGGAGGTACATGAGCAGTTCTTC. Its protein is CASTMEVHEQFF.

The chain uses TRBV7-3 and TRBJ2-1; D is unresolved. Germline loops: CDR1 SGHTA, CDR2 FQGTGA. The V end lost 3 bases, the J end lost 15 bases, and 18 bases lay between the germline ends. The CDR3 sequence is 13 residues long. CDR3 in DNA: TGTGCCAGCAGCTTGAATAGTGACACCTCATTGTTCTTC. It codes for CASSLNSDTSLFF.

The chain links TRBV14 to TRBJ2-5; the D gene is possibly TRBD2 (5 bases). Germline values: CDR1 SGHDN, CDR2 FVKESK. The ends were cut back, 4 bases at V and 5 bases at J, with 11 bases in the middle. CDR3 length: 13 amino acids. The CDR3 region is CASSPRREETQYF. In DNA, the CDR3 is TGTGCCAGCAGCCCGCGTAGGGAGGAGACCCAGTACTTC.

This clone has a single count. The chain employs TRBV30 and TRBJ1-2, with D unclear. This CDR3 region has 13 residues. Trimming stripped 2 bases from V and 2 bases from J, with 9 bases between. Germline V CDR1 and CDR2: GTSNPN, SVGIG (reference sequence). CDR3 sequence reads: CAWSLYQNYGYTF. The CDR3 DNA follows: TGTGCCTGGAGTTTATACCAGAACTATGGCTACACCTTC. The full variable domain, in which reference TRBV30 and TRBJ1-2 provide the parts outside the CDR3, is SQTIHQWPATLVQPVGSPLSLECTVEGTSNPNLYWYRQAAGRGLQLLFYSVGIGQISSEVPQNLSASRPQDRQFILSSKKLLLSDSGFYLCAWSLYQNYGYTFGSGTRLTVV.

J is TRBJ2-2 and V is TRBV6-5, with 8 positions matching TRBD1. V lost 10 bases to trimming and J lost 3 bases; unmatched junction nucleotides: 4. Germline CDR1 and CDR2: MNHEY and SVGAGI. The CDR3 covers 13 residues. As DNA, the CDR3 is TGTGCCATCGGACAGGGATACACCGGGGAGCTGTTTTTT. It is translated as CAIGQGYTGELFF.

The J gene is TRBJ1-1, the V gene TRBV5-5, with 9 bases matching TRBD1. V trimming: 1 base; J trimming: 5 bases; junction bases outside the gene matches: 12. This CDR3 has 17 amino acids. Germline CDR1 SGHKS, CDR2 YYEKEE (reference sequence). The CDR3 DNA reads as TGTGCCAGCAGCTTGATAGGGACAGGGACCCTTGGGACTGAAGCTTTCTTT. Protein sequence: CASSLIGTGTLGTEAFF. Variable domain in full (rest from reference TRBV5-5 and TRBJ1-1): DAGVTQSPTHLIKTRGQQVTLRCSPISGHKSVSWYQQVLGQGPQFIFQYYEKEERGRGNFPDRFSARQFPNYSSELNVNALLLGDSALYLCASSLIGTGTLGTEAFFGQGTRLTVV.

The rearrangement links TRBV6-2 or TRBV6-3 to TRBJ2-7; TRBD2 is a possible D gene (5 bases). CDR1 is MNHEY and CDR2 is SVGEGT in the germline V gene. CDR3 length: 13 residues. Trimming shortened V by 3 bases and J by 7 bases, and 13 bases separated the two germline ends. The CDR3: CASSYRGLGEQYF. Written as DNA, the CDR3 is TGTGCCAGCAGTTATCGGGGTTTGGGGGAGCAGTACTTC.

This chain joins TRBV4-3 and TRBJ2-2; unclear D gene. CDR1 and CDR2 (germline): LGHNA, YSLEER. This CDR3 is 14 amino acids long. V lost 4 bases and J lost 6, with 12 bases in between. CDR3 residues: CASSPFWKAGELFF. The CDR3 coding sequence is TGCGCCAGCAGCCCCTTTTGGAAGGCCGGGGAGCTGTTTTTT.